This TCR beta chain is from a study of cytomegalovirus exposure and HLA in healthy donors. Overall study findings and caveats: Judged likely to be a sequencing artifact was a cluster of highly shared sequence variants. Reportedly, a later analysis found an Asian-associated ancestry cluster had fewer N-insertions than the roughly 630-donor mean. Reportedly, cytomegalovirus status was diagnosed with high sensitivity and specificity.

Trimming pared 7 bases from V and 6 bases from J, leaving 16 bases between. This CDR3 has 14 residues. Germline CDR1 reads MNHEY; CDR2 reads SVGAGI. Worth noting for this clone: The antigen remains undetermined.

Primers included in the PCR were 60 Vbeta and 13 Jbeta primers. Data came from immunoSEQ multiplex PCR; TCRdb stores just in-frame clones and leaves some out. The repertoire includes roughly 51,000 clones, around 81% of them detected once, and approximately 2.3% sits in the top ten. The TCR sequence derives from a boy between 5 and 17 years old in good health and CMV-seropositive. The chain has TRBV6-5 and TRBJ1-5; a possible D gene is TRBD1 (6 bases). Input material: PBMCs. As DNA, the CDR3 is TGTGCCAGCACCCCCCGTGGGGGCGGTCAGCCCCAGCATTTT. Protein sequence: CASTPRGGGQPQHF.